The 14 T cell receptor beta chains presented below share a single source sample, sequenced in a study of human T cells and chemical hapten exposure. The library tagged each cDNA molecule with unique molecular identifiers. TCRdb analysed the reads with MiXCR anew, one entry per CDR3 protein. The data contain 100,000 to 150,000 distinct CDR3 sequences, 8.5% to 9% of them singletons. It was from unfractionated whole blood that total RNA was extracted. The sample consisted of whole blood. The receptors were sampled from a human donor in good health. Some clones in this sample may be carry-over from other donors' samples.

This clonotype was seen a few times. The chain links TRBV11-2 to TRBJ2-1; no reliable D call. Trimming left V 1 base short and J 0 bases short, with 7 bases between. This CDR3 is built from 15 residues. Germline V CDR1 and CDR2: SGHAT, FQNNGV. As DNA, the CDR3 is TGTGCCAGCAGCTTAGGCACAAGCTCCTACAATGAGCAGTTCTTC. Protein sequence: CASSLGTSSYNEQFF.

The CDR3 loop is CSVVGLAGGDEQFF. CDR3 coding DNA: TGCAGCGTTGTGGGACTAGCGGGGGGGGATGAGCAGTTCTTC. The V and J genes are TRBV29-1 and TRBJ2-1; 16 bases line up with TRBD2. V was clipped by 4 bases and J by 8 bases; unmatched bases: 2. The CDR3 is 14 amino acids. CDR1 and CDR2 from the germline V gene are SQVTM and ANQGSEA.

This clonotype was seen repeatedly, ten times or more. The chain recombines TRBV29-1 with TRBJ2-7; D is undetermined. With 5 bases removed from V and 2 bases from J, the gap between germline ends came to 13 bases. The CDR3 extends over 13 amino acids. Germline CDR1 and CDR2: SQVTM and ANQGSEA. The CDR3 is CSVSPARAYEQYF. In DNA form, the CDR3 reads TGCAGCGTTTCCCCGGCTAGGGCCTACGAGCAGTACTTC.

This clonotype came up a few times. The V call is TRBV29-1, the J call TRBJ2-3; 12 nucleotides match TRBD1. From germline, CDR1 is SQVTM and CDR2 ANQGSEA. This CDR3 is built from 13 residues. The J segment lost 6 bases and the V segment lost 6 bases, leaving 4 bases of the junction unmatched. CDR3: CSVGGTGGDTQYF. Written as DNA, the CDR3 is TGCAGCGTGGGCGGGACAGGGGGCGATACGCAGTATTTT.

The rearrangement links TRBV6-5 to TRBJ1-1; D is uncertain. The germline CDR1 and CDR2 sequences are MNHEY and SVGAGI. CDR3 size: 14 residues. V was trimmed by 5 bases and J by 11 bases, leaving 21 bases between them. The CDR3 DNA reads as TGTGCCAGCAGTCCCCCTGACATCCCAGCGTTGGCTTTCTTT. Translated, it gives CASSPPDIPALAFF.

The table lists this clonotype with many counts. This chain joins TRBV7-2 and TRBJ2-1, with D possibly TRBD2 on 6 matching bases. Looked up from germline, CDR1 is SGHTA and CDR2 is FQGNSA. The germline V and J ends were trimmed by 3 bases and 6 bases, with 15 bases remaining between them. The CDR3 is made up of 15 amino acids. In DNA, the CDR3 is TGTGCCAGCAGCTTGAGGGCTAGCGATTTCAATGAGCAGTTCTTC. As protein: CASSLRASDFNEQFF.

The rearrangement joins TRBV6-5 to TRBJ2-7; TRBD1 matches at 10 bases. Germline V gives CDR1 MNHEY, CDR2 SVGAGI. V dropped 5 bases and J dropped 3; count of bases not matched to a gene: 4. CDR3 size: 14 residues. The CDR3 region has the DNA TGTGCCAGCAGTGGGACAGGGGATGTCTACGAGCAGTACTTC. Translating gives CASSGTGDVYEQYF.

In this sample, this clonotype turned up many times. J is TRBJ2-5 and V is TRBV14, with 8 bases that match TRBD2. Germline CDR1 reads SGHDN; CDR2 reads FVKESK. V was pared by 1 base and J by 5 bases, with 9 bases of the junction left unmatched. The CDR3 is 16 residues long. CDR3 in amino acids: CASSQALGLGKETQYF. The CDR3 nucleotides read TGTGCCAGCAGCCAAGCCTTGGGACTAGGGAAGGAGACCCAGTACTTC.

This clonotype has ten or more counts. The rearrangement links TRBV3-1 to TRBJ2-5, with a tentative D call TRBD2 (5 bases). In germline, CDR1 is LGHDT, CDR2 YNNKEL (reference sequence). Trimming left V 2 bases short and J 4 bases short, with 8 bases between. This CDR3 region has 13 residues. Written as DNA, the CDR3 is TGTGCCAGCAGCCAAAACGGAGGAGAGACCCAGTACTTC. It specifies CASSQNGGETQYF.

The chain uses TRBV11-2 and TRBJ2-7, with a tentative D call TRBD2 (6 bases). Germline CDR1 is SGHAT and CDR2 is FQNNGV. The CDR3 totals 15 residues. Trimming took off 4 bases at V and 1 base at J, with 14 bases between the two ends. The CDR3 DNA reads as TGTGCCAGCAGCTCCCAGGGACTGCCTTCCTACGAGCAGTACTTC. Encoded protein: CASSSQGLPSYEQYF.

The table lists this clonotype with a few counts. This chain connects TRBV3-1 to TRBJ1-5; D may be TRBD1 (5 bases). V lost 3 bases, J lost 3 bases, and 12 bases lay in between. Per the germline V gene, CDR1 is LGHDT and CDR2 is YNNKEL (reference sequence). The CDR3 sequence is 15 residues long. CDR3 nucleotides: TGTGCCAGCAGCCAGGACGGGACGCTCAATCAGCCCCAGCATTTT. Amino acids: CASSQDGTLNQPQHF.

This chain uses TRBV5-1 with TRBJ2-7; 8 bases line up with TRBD2. The V and J ends lost 5 bases and 2 bases, in that order; junction bases with no gene match: 12. The CDR3 has 16 residues. Per the germline V gene, CDR1 is SGHRS and CDR2 is YFSETQ. The CDR3 reads CASSTGRLAGAYEQYF. The CDR3, as DNA: TGCGCCAGCAGTACGGGACGGCTAGCGGGCGCCTACGAGCAGTACTTC.

The chain recombines TRBV3-1 with TRBJ2-3; 7 bases are a match to TRBD1. Germline CDR1 LGHDT, CDR2 YNNKEL (reference sequence). Germline trimming cut 4 bases from V and 4 bases from J; bases unmatched to any gene: 2. The CDR3 is made up of 13 amino acids. The chain's CDR3 is CASSPTGSDTQYF. The CDR3 DNA reads as TGTGCCAGCAGCCCGACAGGGTCAGATACGCAGTATTTT.

The chain joins TRBV18 to TRBJ1-1, with D possibly TRBD1 on 5 matching bases. CDR1 is KGHSH, CDR2 LQKENI, per germline. V was shortened by 0 bases and J by 2 bases, with 10 bases between the two germline ends. The CDR3 spans 15 residues. The CDR3 loop reads CASSPPKGFNTEAFF. In DNA, the CDR3 is TGTGCCAGCTCACCACCGAAGGGGTTTAACACTGAAGCTTTCTTT.